The 24 T cell receptor beta chains presented below share a single source sample, sequenced in a study of blood T cell repertoires in COVID-19. Produced via immunoSEQ multiplex PCR; TCRdb's table is partial and in-frame only. The sample lists 210,000 or so clones, about nine tenths occurring once. The sample taken for sequencing was peripheral blood. The origin of the receptors is a woman aged 60-75 years with acute or convalescent COVID-19.

J is TRBJ2-1 and V is TRBV5-6; 9 bases are a match to TRBD2. Germline values: CDR1 SGHDT, CDR2 YYEEEE. CDR3 length: 15 residues. V shed 2 bases, J shed 4 bases, and the junction held 4 bases outside the gene matches. Written as DNA, the CDR3 is TGTGCCAGCAGCTTTTGGCTAGCGGGATACAATGAGCAGTTCTTC. This codes for CASSFWLAGYNEQFF.

V is TRBV28 and J is TRBJ2-3; D is unclear. The CDR3 extends over 11 amino acids. Trimming took 7 bases from V and 5 from J, leaving 7 bases between them. Germline V lookup: CDR1 MDHEN, CDR2 SYDVKM. The CDR3 protein is CASIPEDTQYF. The CDR3 DNA follows: TGTGCCAGCATCCCAGAAGATACGCAGTATTTT.

The J gene is TRBJ1-3, the V gene TRBV5-8, with D possibly being TRBD1 (6 bases). The CDR3 covers 15 residues. Germline lookup yields CDR1 SGHTS and CDR2 YDEGEE. V lost 4 bases and J 2 bases, leaving 13 bases between the germline ends. The CDR3 DNA sequence: TGTGCCAGCAGCAAGAGGGGGGGTACTGGAAACACCATATATTTT. Amino acids: CASSKRGGTGNTIYF.

The chain links TRBV7-3 to TRBJ1-3; 9 bases map to TRBD1. This CDR3 is 21 amino acids long. Germline trimming cut 5 bases from V and 0 bases from J; bases unmatched to any gene: 20. The germline CDR1 and CDR2 sequences are SGHTA and FQGTGA. The CDR3 DNA sequence: TGTGCCAGCAGCACACCCCCCGTTTTATTCACAGGGGGCAACTCTGGAAACACCATATATTTT. Translating gives CASSTPPVLFTGGNSGNTIYF.

The gene calls are TRBV2 and TRBJ2-1; a possible D gene is TRBD2 (7 bases). Trimming took off 8 bases at V and 4 bases at J, with 12 bases between the two ends. From germline, CDR1 is SNHLY and CDR2 FYNNEI. The length of the CDR3 is 13 residues. This CDR3 is CASLGRGYNEQFF. The CDR3 DNA sequence: TGTGCCAGCCTTGGGAGGGGGTACAATGAGCAGTTCTTC.

This chain links TRBV25-1 with TRBJ2-3, with 8 bases aligning to TRBD2. CDR1 MGHDK and CDR2 SYGVNS come from the germline V gene. With 2 bases clipped from V and 0 bases from J, the junction kept 7 bases outside the gene matches. CDR3 length: 17 residues. CDR3 sequence reads: CASSEAGTRFSTDTQYF. CDR3 nucleotide sequence: TGTGCCAGCAGTGAAGCCGGGACTAGATTTAGCACAGATACGCAGTATTTT.

This chain joins TRBV30 and TRBJ2-7; D is possibly TRBD2 (6 bases). Germline assignment: CDR1 GTSNPN and CDR2 SVGIG (reference sequence). The CDR3 has 15 residues. V was pared by 0 bases and J by 3 bases, with 15 bases between. CDR3: CAWSVRLVANYEQYF. The CDR3 DNA reads as TGTGCCTGGAGTGTACGACTAGTGGCAAACTACGAGCAGTACTTC.

The chain joins TRBV28 to TRBJ2-1; TRBD2 matches 12 bases. The CDR3 covers 17 residues. The junction had 15 bases not matched to a gene; V was cut back by 8 bases and J by 7 bases. Germline V gene sequence: CDR1 MDHEN, CDR2 SYDVKM. The CDR3 nucleotides are TGTGCCAGCCTCGGGGTTCTAGGGACTAGCGGGCGGAATGAGCAGTTCTTC. Translated, it gives CASLGVLGTSGRNEQFF.

This CDR3 reads CASSTSGTGGPYTF. The CDR3 region has the DNA TGTGCCAGTAGTACCTCCGGGACAGGGGGCCCCTACACCTTC. The rearrangement joins TRBV19 to TRBJ1-2; TRBD1 agrees at 12 bases. V was clipped by 4 bases and J by 10 bases; unmatched bases: 7. The CDR3 runs to 14 residues. Germline V gene data show CDR1 as LNHDA and CDR2 as SQIVND (reference sequence).

The V gene is TRBV19, the J gene TRBJ2-7; 9 positions agree with TRBD1. Germline CDR1 reads LNHDA; CDR2 reads SQIVND (reference sequence). The CDR3 totals 14 residues. V was pared by 5 bases and J by 3 bases, with 5 bases of the junction left unmatched. As DNA, the CDR3 is TGTGCCAGTAGTCTGACAGGGGGAAGCTACGAGCAGTACTTC. Its translation: CASSLTGGSYEQYF.

There are many counts of this clone. The CDR3 loop reads CASSYSGPGYTF. The CDR3 DNA reads as TGTGCCAGCAGTTACTCGGGCCCAGGCTACACCTTC. The chain joins TRBV6-5 to TRBJ1-2; D gene unclear. The V gene lost 0 bases and the J gene lost 8 bases, with 7 bases spanning the gap. The CDR3 extends over 12 amino acids. Germline CDR1 is MNHEY and CDR2 is SVGAGI.

V usage is TRBV5-1 and J usage is TRBJ2-3, with 9 bases that match TRBD2. Trimming at V came to 3 bases and at J to 6 bases, leaving 14 bases not matched to a gene. This CDR3 is 17 amino acids long. Germline V CDR1 and CDR2: SGHRS, YFSETQ. The CDR3 reads CASSSNLAGRRGDTQYF. As DNA, the CDR3 is TGCGCCAGCAGCTCCAATCTAGCGGGGCGACGGGGGGATACGCAGTATTTT.

The rearrangement joins TRBV6-5 to TRBJ2-7; the D gene is possibly TRBD1 (5 bases). This CDR3 is built from 15 residues. Germline CDR1 reads MNHEY; CDR2 reads SVGAGI. Deletions cut 6 bases from V and 2 bases from J, with 17 bases between. This CDR3 reads CASSPTGQGAYEQYF. The CDR3 bases are TGTGCCAGCAGCCCGACCGGGCAAGGGGCCTACGAGCAGTACTTC.

This clone occurred a few times. CDR3 amino acids: CASSLRNTIYF. CDR3 DNA sequence: TGTGCCAGCAGTCTACGGAACACCATATATTTT. The chain joins TRBV6-5 to TRBJ1-3, with D uncertain. There are 11 residues in the CDR3. The V and J ends lost 5 bases and 7 bases respectively, with 6 bases between them. The germline V gene encodes CDR1 MNHEY and CDR2 SVGAGI.

This sequence joins TRBV11-2 and TRBJ2-7; 9 nucleotides agree with TRBD1. CDR3 length: 15 residues. Trimming took 3 bases from V and 5 from J; bases not matched to a gene: 8. Germline V gives CDR1 SGHAT, CDR2 FQNNGV. This chain's CDR3 is CASSFTGTGRDEQYF. As DNA, the CDR3 is TGTGCCAGCAGCTTTACCGGGACAGGGCGGGACGAGCAGTACTTC.

This chain connects TRBV28 to TRBJ2-3; 8 nucleotides match TRBD1. V gave up 8 bases and J gave up 1 base; unmatched junction bases: 8. The CDR3 spans 15 residues. CDR1 is MDHEN, CDR2 SYDVKM, per germline. The CDR3 region has the DNA TGTGCCAGCGTACAAGGGGGACAGGGCACAGATACGCAGTATTTT. As protein: CASVQGGQGTDTQYF.

The chain is built from TRBV19 and TRBJ1-1; 12 positions match TRBD1. J lost 4 bases, V lost 5 bases, and 5 bases had no gene match. Germline lookup yields CDR1 LNHDA and CDR2 SQIVND (reference sequence). The length of the CDR3 is 15 residues. The CDR3 sequence: CASSGTGGSSTEAFF. The CDR3 DNA follows: TGTGCCAGTAGTGGGACAGGGGGCTCGAGCACTGAAGCTTTCTTT.

The rearrangement joins TRBV6-5 to TRBJ1-1; TRBD1 might be the D (5 bases). Germline V lookup: CDR1 MNHEY, CDR2 SVGAGI. Trimming pared 7 bases from V and 2 bases from J, leaving 17 bases between. The CDR3 runs 15 residues. The CDR3 nucleotides read TGTGCCAGCACTCGTCGACAGTCCCACAACACTGAAGCTTTCTTT. Protein sequence: CASTRRQSHNTEAFF.

The chain carries TRBV7-2 and TRBJ1-1; D is ambiguous. The V end was cut by 2 bases, the J end by 5 bases, with 18 bases between. CDR1 SGHTA and CDR2 FQGNSA come from the germline V gene. CDR3 length equals 16 residues. For the CDR3, the DNA is TGTGCCAGCAGCTTATCCCCCCTCGCGGGGAGTACTGAAGCTTTCTTT. It codes for CASSLSPLAGSTEAFF.

The chain is built from TRBV5-6 and TRBJ1-1; TRBD1 aligns across 7 bases. V lost 5 bases to trimming and J lost 2 bases; unmatched junction nucleotides: 9. Germline-derived CDR1 and CDR2 are SGHDT and YYEEEE. This CDR3 has 15 amino acids. The CDR3 protein is CASRPDRAPNTEAFF. CDR3 coding DNA: TGTGCCAGCAGACCCGACAGGGCCCCTAACACTGAAGCTTTCTTT.

The rearrangement joins TRBV11-2 to TRBJ2-1, with D possibly TRBD1 on 5 matching bases. The CDR3 has 13 amino acids. Germline lookup yields CDR1 SGHAT and CDR2 FQNNGV. The V gene lost 5 bases and the J gene lost 10 bases, with 15 bases spanning the gap. The CDR3 DNA sequence: TGTGCCAGCAGCCTCGAATCTAGGGGAGAGCAGTTCTTC. Translated: CASSLESRGEQFF.

The V gene is TRBV4-2, the J gene TRBJ2-3, with 8 bases matching TRBD2. Per the germline V gene, CDR1 is LGHNA and CDR2 is YNFKEQ. The V segment lost 4 bases and the J segment 2 bases; nucleotides outside the gene matches: 8. This CDR3 comprises 16 residues. The CDR3 loop reads CASSPTAGASTDTQYF. CDR3 bases: TGTGCCAGCAGCCCGACAGCGGGGGCCTCCACAGATACGCAGTATTTT.

The CDR3 coding sequence is TGTGCCAGCAGGATGATCGGGACAGGGATCTACGAGCAGTACTTC. It encodes CASRMIGTGIYEQYF. The rearrangement joins TRBV6-5 to TRBJ2-7, with 9 bases that match TRBD1. Losses at the gene ends were 6 bases for V and 3 bases for J; bases not matched to a gene: 9. CDR1 MNHEY and CDR2 SVGAGI come from the germline V gene. The CDR3 has 15 residues.

J is TRBJ2-7 and V is TRBV7-2, with 10 bases fitting TRBD1. The CDR3 contains 15 residues. Germline V gives CDR1 SGHTA, CDR2 FQGNSA. The trim removed 6 bases at V and 0 bases at J, leaving 5 bases unmatched. CDR3 nucleotides: TGTGCCAGCAGAGCCGGACAGGGGGTCTCCTACGAGCAGTACTTC. Its protein is CASRAGQGVSYEQYF.